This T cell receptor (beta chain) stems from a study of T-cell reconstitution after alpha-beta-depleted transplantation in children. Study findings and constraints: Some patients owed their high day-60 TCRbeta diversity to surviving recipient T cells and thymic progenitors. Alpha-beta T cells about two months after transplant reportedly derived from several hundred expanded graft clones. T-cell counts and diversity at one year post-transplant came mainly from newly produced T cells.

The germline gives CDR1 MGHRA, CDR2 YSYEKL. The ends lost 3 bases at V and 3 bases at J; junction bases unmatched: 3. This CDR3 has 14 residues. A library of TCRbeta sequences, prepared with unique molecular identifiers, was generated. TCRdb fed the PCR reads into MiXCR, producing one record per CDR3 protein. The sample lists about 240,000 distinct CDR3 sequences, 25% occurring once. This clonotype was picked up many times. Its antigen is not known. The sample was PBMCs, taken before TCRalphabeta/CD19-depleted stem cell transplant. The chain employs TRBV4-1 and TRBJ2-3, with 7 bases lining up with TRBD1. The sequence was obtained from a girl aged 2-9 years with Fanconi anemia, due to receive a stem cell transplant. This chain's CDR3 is CASSHPQGTDTQYF. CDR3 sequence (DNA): TGCGCCAGCAGCCACCCACAGGGGACAGATACGCAGTATTTT.